These 9 T cell receptor beta chains were sequenced from one sample in a study of CD8+ T cells in alopecia areata. In each case, RNA was isolated and then reverse transcribed into cDNA as the sequencing template. Sequencing was performed with immunoSEQ multiplex PCR; in TCRdb, only in-frame clones are kept and a portion is missing. The repertoire holds over 120,000 clones, with 45% to 60% as singletons. Treatment indicated: oral pan-JAK inhibitor, 5-10 mg twice daily. Sequenced material: CD8+ T cells sorted from blood, taken at week 4, from a patient treated with tofacitinib. These receptors were collected from a human donor with alopecia areata.

This clone was recorded a few times. The V and J genes are TRBV29-1 and TRBJ2-1; D perhaps matches TRBD2 (6 bases). Germline V gene lookup returns CDR1 SQVTM and CDR2 ANQGSEA. The CDR3 loop spans 12 amino acids. V was trimmed by 3 bases and J by 8 bases, leaving 11 bases between them. CDR3 residues: CSVETGSDEQFF. In DNA, the CDR3 is TGCAGCGTTGAGACCGGGAGCGATGAGCAGTTCTTC.

This clone came up a few times. This chain connects TRBV9 to TRBJ2-3, with D possibly TRBD1 on 6 matching bases. V was cut by 4 bases and J by 3 bases, with 12 bases left in between. Germline lookup yields CDR1 SGDLS and CDR2 YYNGEE. The CDR3 totals 14 residues. CDR3 DNA sequence: TGTGCCAGCAGCTCCAGGGGCAGAACAGATACGCAGTATTTT. It encodes CASSSRGRTDTQYF.

The chain couples TRBV4-2 to TRBJ2-7; 11 positions match TRBD2. The CDR3 runs 16 residues. Losses at the gene ends were 0 bases for V and 2 bases for J; bases not matched to a gene: 3. Germline V gene data show CDR1 as LGHNA and CDR2 as YNFKEQ. CDR3 residues: CASSQELAGEAYEQYF. The CDR3 region has the DNA TGTGCCAGCAGCCAAGAACTAGCGGGGGAGGCCTACGAGCAGTACTTC.

The chain's CDR3 is CASSGGTSGVYEQYF. In DNA, the CDR3 is TGTGCCAGCAGCGGTGGGACTAGCGGGGTCTACGAGCAGTACTTC. The chain recombines TRBV2 with TRBJ2-7, with 13 nucleotides matching TRBD2. The CDR3 contains 15 residues. Germline V lookup: CDR1 SNHLY, CDR2 FYNNEI. Losses at the gene ends were 6 bases for V and 3 bases for J; bases not matched to a gene: 5.

J is TRBJ2-5 and V is TRBV5-1, with D hard to call. Looked up from germline, CDR1 is SGHRS and CDR2 is YFSETQ. The V and J ends lost 0 bases and 7 bases respectively, with 16 bases between them. The length of the CDR3 is 15 residues. CDR3 amino acids: CASSLDAARVGTQYF. The DNA for the CDR3 is TGCGCCAGCAGCTTGGATGCCGCACGTGTTGGGACCCAGTACTTC.

The rearrangement links TRBV5-6 to TRBJ2-4; D ambiguous. Trimming left V 7 bases short and J 0 bases short, with 11 bases between. The CDR3 contains 14 residues. Germline V gene sequence: CDR1 SGHDT, CDR2 YYEEEE. DNA for the CDR3: TGTGCCAGCCTCCAATGGAGAGCCAAAAACATTCAGTACTTC. Amino acid sequence: CASLQWRAKNIQYF. Filled out from reference TRBV5-6 and TRBJ2-4, the complete variable domain reads DAGVTQSPTHLIKTRGQQVTLRCSPKSGHDTVSWYQQALGQGPQFIFQYYEEEERQRGNFPDRFSGHQFPNYSSELNVNALLLGDSALYLCASLQWRAKNIQYFGAGTRLSVL.

In DNA form, the CDR3 reads TGTGCCAGCAGTTTAATCGGGGGGGCCTATGGCTACACCTTC. It codes for CASSLIGGAYGYTF. V gene TRBV27 combines with J gene TRBJ1-2; TRBD1 might be the D (6 bases). V was shortened by 2 bases and J by 4 bases, with 11 bases between the two germline ends. This CDR3 has 14 residues. CDR1 and CDR2 from the germline V gene are MNHEY and SMNVEV (reference sequence).

The chain combines TRBV13 with TRBJ2-7, with TRBD1 matching over 7 bases. This CDR3 is built from 16 residues. V shed 0 bases, J shed 2 bases, and the junction held 7 bases outside the gene matches. Germline V gene data show CDR1 as PRHDT and CDR2 as FYEKMQ (reference sequence). CDR3 nucleotide sequence: TGTGCCAGCAGCTTAGGCGGAGAGGGGGCACCCTACGAGCAGTACTTC. It is translated as CASSLGGEGAPYEQYF.

This chain connects TRBV27 to TRBJ2-2; 11 positions match TRBD2. CDR3 length equals 16 residues. J lost 5 bases, V lost 5 bases, and 7 bases had no gene match. Germline V gene sequence: CDR1 MNHEY, CDR2 SMNVEV (reference sequence). Here the CDR3 DNA reads TGTGCCAGCAGTCCGCGACTAGCGGGGACAACCGGGGAGCTGTTTTTT. As protein: CASSPRLAGTTGELFF.